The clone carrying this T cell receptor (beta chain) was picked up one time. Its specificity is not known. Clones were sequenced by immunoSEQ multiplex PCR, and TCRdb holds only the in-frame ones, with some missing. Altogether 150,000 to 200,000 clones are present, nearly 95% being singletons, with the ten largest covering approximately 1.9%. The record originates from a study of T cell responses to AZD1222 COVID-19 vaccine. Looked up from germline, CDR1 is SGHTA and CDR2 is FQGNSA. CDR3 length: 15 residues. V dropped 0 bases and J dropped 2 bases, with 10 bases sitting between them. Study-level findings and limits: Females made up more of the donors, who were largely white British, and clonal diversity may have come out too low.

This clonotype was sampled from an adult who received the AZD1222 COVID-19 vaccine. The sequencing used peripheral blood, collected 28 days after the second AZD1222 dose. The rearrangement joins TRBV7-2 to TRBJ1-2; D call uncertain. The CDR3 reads CASSLATGINYGYTF. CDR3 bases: TGTGCCAGCAGCTTAGCAACGGGGATAAACTATGGCTACACCTTC. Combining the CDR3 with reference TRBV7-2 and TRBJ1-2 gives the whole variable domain GAGVSQSPSNKVTEKGKDVELRCDPISGHTALYWYRQSLGQGLEFLIYFQGNSAPDKSGLPSDRFSAERTGGSVSTLTIQRTQQEDSAVYLCASSLATGINYGYTFGSGTRLTVV.